A selection of T cell receptor beta chains follows, all from one sample in a study of control samples from healthy donors and cancer patients. Measured with immunoSEQ multiplex PCR; TCRdb has only the in-frame clones, and not every one. Found here are about 190,000 clones; the top ten clones hold 2.2%. Specimen: blood. Receptor source: a woman aged 30 to 39 in good health. The conserved cysteine and the conserved F or W are not part of the CDR3 here.

V,CDR3
TRBV19,ASSIRMTAGDTEAF
TRBV3-1/TRBV3-2,ASSPRRGGRSSYEQY
TRBV6-5,ASTGGQPQH
TRBV5-6,ASRSRGRRVYGYT
TRBV4-2,ASSQEMSGTTNTGELF
TRBV29-1,SVEVRMNTEAF
TRBV6-5,ASSRGTVNLYEQY
TRBV27,ASSLGPLSYNEQF
TRBV7-2,ASSLGALAGQETQY
TRBV7-8,ASSLTSRSPGQGNTGELF
TRBV30,AWSDPVTGNTEAF
TRBV7-3,ASGQGNYGYT
TRBV18,ASSPGDSRYEQY
TRBV20-1,SASLEDTQY
TRBV2,ASSGQNEKLF
TRBV6-2/TRBV6-3,ASSRDRGLNSPLH
TRBV27,ASSGSGRGYGYT
TRBV28,ASSQTGGENYGYT
TRBV2,ASSEEGQGYNEQF
TRBV5-5,ASRRIWGLSGNTEAF
TRBV12-1,ASTPDGRNTEAF
TRBV6-5,ASSYARQAGNTIY
TRBV5-1,ASSSGSGQLQKLF
TRBV3-1/TRBV3-2,ASSLDPSYEQY
TRBV27,ASSFSSALGQDTQY